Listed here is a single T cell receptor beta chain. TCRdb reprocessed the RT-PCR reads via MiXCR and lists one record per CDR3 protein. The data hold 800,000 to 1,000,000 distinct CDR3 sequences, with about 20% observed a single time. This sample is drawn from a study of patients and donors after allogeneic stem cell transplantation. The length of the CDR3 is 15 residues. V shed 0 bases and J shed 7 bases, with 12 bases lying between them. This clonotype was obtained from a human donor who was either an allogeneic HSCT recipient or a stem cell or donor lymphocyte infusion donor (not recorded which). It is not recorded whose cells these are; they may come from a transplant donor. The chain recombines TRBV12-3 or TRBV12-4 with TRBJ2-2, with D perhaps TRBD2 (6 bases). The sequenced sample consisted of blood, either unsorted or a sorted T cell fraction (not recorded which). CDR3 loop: CASSLAGGPDGELFF. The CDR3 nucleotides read TGTGCCAGCAGTTTAGCGGGGGGACCGGACGGGGAGCTGTTTTTT.